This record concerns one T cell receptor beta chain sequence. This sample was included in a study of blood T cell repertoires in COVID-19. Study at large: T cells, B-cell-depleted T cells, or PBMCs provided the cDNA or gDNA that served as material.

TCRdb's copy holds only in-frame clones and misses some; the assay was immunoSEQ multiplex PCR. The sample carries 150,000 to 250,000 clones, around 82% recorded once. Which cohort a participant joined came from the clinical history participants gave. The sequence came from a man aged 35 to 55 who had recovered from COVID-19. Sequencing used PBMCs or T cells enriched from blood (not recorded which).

CDR3 nucleotide sequence: TGTGCCAGCAGCCACCACATTACAGGGGGGGGAGACAATGAGCAGTTCTTC. This translates into CASSHHITGGGDNEQFF. The rearrangement links TRBV3-1 (or the pseudogene TRBV3-2) to TRBJ2-1; D is possibly TRBD1 (8 bases). Trimming pared 3 bases from V and 5 bases from J, leaving 20 bases between. This CDR3 comprises 17 residues. The V gene's germline CDR1 is LGHDT and CDR2 YNNKEL (reference sequence).